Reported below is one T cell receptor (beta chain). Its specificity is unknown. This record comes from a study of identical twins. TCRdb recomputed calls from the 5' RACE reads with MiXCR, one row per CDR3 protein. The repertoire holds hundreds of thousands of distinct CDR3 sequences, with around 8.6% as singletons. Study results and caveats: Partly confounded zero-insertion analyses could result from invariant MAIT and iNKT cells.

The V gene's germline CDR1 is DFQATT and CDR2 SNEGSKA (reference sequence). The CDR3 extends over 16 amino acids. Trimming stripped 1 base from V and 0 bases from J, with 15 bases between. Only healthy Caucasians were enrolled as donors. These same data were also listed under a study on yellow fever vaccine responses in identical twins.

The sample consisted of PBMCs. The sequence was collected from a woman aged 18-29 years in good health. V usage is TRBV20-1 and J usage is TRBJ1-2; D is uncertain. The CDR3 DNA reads TGCAGTGCTAGAGGGAGTTCCTCTGGGGCTAACTATGGCTACACCTTC. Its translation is CSARGSSSGANYGYTF.